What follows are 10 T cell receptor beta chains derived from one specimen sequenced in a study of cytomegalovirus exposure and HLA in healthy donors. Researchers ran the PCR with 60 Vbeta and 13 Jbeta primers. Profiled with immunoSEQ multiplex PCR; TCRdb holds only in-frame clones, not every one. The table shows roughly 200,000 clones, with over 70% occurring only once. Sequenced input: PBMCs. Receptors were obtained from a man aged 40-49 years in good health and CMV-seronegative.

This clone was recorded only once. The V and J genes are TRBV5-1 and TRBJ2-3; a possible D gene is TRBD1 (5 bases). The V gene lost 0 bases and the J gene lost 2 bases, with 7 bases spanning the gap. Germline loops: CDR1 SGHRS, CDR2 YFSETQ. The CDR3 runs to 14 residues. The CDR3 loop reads CASSLAQATDTQYF. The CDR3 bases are TGCGCCAGCAGCTTGGCACAGGCCACAGATACGCAGTATTTT.

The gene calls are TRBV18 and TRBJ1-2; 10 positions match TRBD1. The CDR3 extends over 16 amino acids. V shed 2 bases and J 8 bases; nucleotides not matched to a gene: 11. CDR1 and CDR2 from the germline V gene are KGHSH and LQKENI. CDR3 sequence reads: CASSPRSGQGSEGYTF. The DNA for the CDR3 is TGTGCCAGCTCACCAAGGTCGGGACAGGGGTCTGAAGGCTACACCTTC.

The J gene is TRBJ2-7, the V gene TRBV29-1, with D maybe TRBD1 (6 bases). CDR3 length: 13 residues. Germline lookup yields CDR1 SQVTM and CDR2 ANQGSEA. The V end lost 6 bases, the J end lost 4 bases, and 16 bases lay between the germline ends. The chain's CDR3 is CSVVRDKVYEQYF. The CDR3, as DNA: TGCAGCGTGGTCCGGGACAAGGTTTACGAGCAGTACTTC.

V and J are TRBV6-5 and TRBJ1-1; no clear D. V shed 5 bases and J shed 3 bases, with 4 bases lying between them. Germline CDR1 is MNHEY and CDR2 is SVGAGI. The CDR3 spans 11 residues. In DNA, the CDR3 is TGTGCCAGCAGTCGGGACACTGAAGCTTTCTTT. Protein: CASSRDTEAFF.

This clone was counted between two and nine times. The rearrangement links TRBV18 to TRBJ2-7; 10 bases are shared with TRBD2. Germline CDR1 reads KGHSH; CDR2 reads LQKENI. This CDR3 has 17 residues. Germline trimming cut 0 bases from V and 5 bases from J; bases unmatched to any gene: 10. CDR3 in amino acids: CASSPPSGRARWDEQYF. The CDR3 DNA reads TGTGCCAGCTCACCACCAAGCGGGAGGGCCAGGTGGGACGAGCAGTACTTC.

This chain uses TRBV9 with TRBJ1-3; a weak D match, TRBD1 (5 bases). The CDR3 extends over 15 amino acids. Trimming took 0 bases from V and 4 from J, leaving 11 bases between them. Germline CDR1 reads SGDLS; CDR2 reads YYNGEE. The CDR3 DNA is TGTGCCAGCAGCGTAGACAGGCTAGGGGGAAACACCATATATTTT. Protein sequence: CASSVDRLGGNTIYF.

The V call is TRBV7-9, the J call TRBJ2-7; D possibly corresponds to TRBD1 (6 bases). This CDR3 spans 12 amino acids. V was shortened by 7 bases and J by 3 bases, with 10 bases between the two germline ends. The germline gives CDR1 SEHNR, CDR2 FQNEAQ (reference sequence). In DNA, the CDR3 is TGTGCCAGCACCGAACAGGGCTACGAGCAGTACTTC. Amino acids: CASTEQGYEQYF.

CDR3 sequence: CASSLRSGQGWDEQYF. In nucleotides, the CDR3 is TGTGCCAGTAGTCTACGATCAGGGCAGGGTTGGGACGAGCAGTACTTC. The gene calls are TRBV19 and TRBJ2-7; maybe TRBD1 (5 bases). Germline V gene data show CDR1 as LNHDA and CDR2 as SQIVND (reference sequence). V lost 5 bases, J lost 5 bases, and 22 bases lay in between. CDR3 length: 16 amino acids.

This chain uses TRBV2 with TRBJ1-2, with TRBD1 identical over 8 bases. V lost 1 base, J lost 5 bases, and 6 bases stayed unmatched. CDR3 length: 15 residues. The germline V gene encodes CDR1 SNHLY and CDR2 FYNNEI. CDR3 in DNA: TGTGCCAGCAGTGAAGGACAGGGGCGAGGGTATGGCTACACCTTC. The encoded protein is CASSEGQGRGYGYTF. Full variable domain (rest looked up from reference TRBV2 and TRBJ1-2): EPEVTQTPSHQVTQMGQEVILRCVPISNHLYFYWYRQILGQKVEFLVSFYNNEISEKSEIFDDQFSVERPDGSNFTLKIRSTKLEDSAMYFCASSEGQGRGYGYTFGSGTRLTVV.

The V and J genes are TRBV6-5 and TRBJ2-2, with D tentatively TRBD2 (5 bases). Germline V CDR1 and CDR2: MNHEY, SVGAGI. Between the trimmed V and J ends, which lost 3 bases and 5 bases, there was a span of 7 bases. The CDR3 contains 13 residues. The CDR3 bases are TGTGCCAGCAGTTATCGGAGGACCGGGGAGCTGTTTTTT. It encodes CASSYRRTGELFF.